A selection of T cell receptor beta chains follows, all from one sample in a study of read filtering for tumor transcriptome and immune sequencing. MiXCR, applied by TCRdb to the reads, yields one record per CDR3 protein. The sample holds about 47,000 distinct CDR3 sequences, approximately 12% seen once. Source material: a population of CD138-negative cells sorted from bone marrow. These receptors all stem from a donor aged 40 or over with multiple myeloma. CDR3s include the opening cysteine and the closing phenylalanine or tryptophan. A D gene is named only where the DNA matches it firmly. Not all rows give a size; the values are once, few, many and, for expanded clones, a class.

D | size | J | V | CDR3 | DNA
NA | NA | TRBJ2-5 | TRBV12-3/TRBV12-4 | CTSRRRGQETQYF | TGTACCAGCAGACGAAGGGGACAAGAGACCCAGTACTTC
TRBD2 | many | TRBJ2-1 | TRBV7-7 | CASSLSGTSGSHEQFF | TGTGCTAGCAGCTTATCCGGGACTAGCGGGAGCCATGAGCAGTTCTTC
NA | many | TRBJ2-1 | TRBV7-7 | CASSLGMVGDEQFF | TGTGCTAGCAGCTTGGGAATGGTTGGGGATGAGCAGTTCTTC
NA | NA | TRBJ2-3 | TRBV7-2 | CASSFQQGTSTDTQYF | TGTGCCAGCAGCTTTCAACAGGGGACTAGCACAGATACGCAGTATTTT
TRBD2 | many | TRBJ2-2 | TRBV7-3 | CASSLYGLAGAPGELFF | TGTGCCAGCAGCCTATACGGACTAGCGGGAGCCCCCGGGGAGCTGTTTTTT
NA | many | TRBJ2-3 | TRBV9 | CASSYRQTTDTQYF | TGTGCCAGCAGCTACAGGCAAACCACAGATACGCAGTATTTT
NA | many | TRBJ2-6 | TRBV7-9 | CASSRTGGFSGANVLTF | TGTGCCAGCAGCCGTACTGGCGGGTTCTCTGGGGCCAACGTCCTGACTTTC
NA | NA | TRBJ2-7 | TRBV6-6 | CASSSPLTPVSYEQYF | TGTGCCAGCAGTTCCCCCCTTACACCTGTCTCCTACGAGCAGTACTTC
NA | many | TRBJ1-1 | TRBV27 | CASSLGGRNTEAFF | TGTGCCAGCAGTTTAGGGGGGAGGAACACTGAAGCTTTCTTT
TRBD2 | many | TRBJ2-1 | TRBV6-6 | CASSYLGAGGPANEQFF | TGTGCCAGCAGTTACCTCGGCGCGGGAGGGCCTGCTAATGAGCAGTTCTTC
TRBD2 | many | TRBJ2-1 | TRBV19 | CASSLGLAGYNEQFF | TGTGCCAGTAGTTTGGGACTAGCGGGCTACAATGAGCAGTTCTTC
NA | many | TRBJ2-3 | TRBV7-2 | CASSLGSGTQYF | TGTGCCAGCAGCTTAGGATCCGGTACGCAGTATTTT
NA | NA | TRBJ2-1 | TRBV12-3/TRBV12-4 | CASGSTLTGPASYNEQFF | TGTGCCAGCGGTTCTACGCTGACAGGTCCGGCGTCCTACAATGAGCAGTTCTTC
TRBD1 | many | TRBJ1-5 | TRBV20-1 | CSARGRDRGNNQPQHF | TGCAGTGCTAGAGGACGGGACAGGGGGAACAATCAGCCCCAGCATTTT
TRBD2 | many | TRBJ2-7 | TRBV7-2 | CASSPGSGGTYEQYF | TGTGCCAGCAGCCCAGGGTCGGGAGGTACCTACGAGCAGTACTTC
NA | many | TRBJ2-3 | TRBV30 | CAWSSPGGSTDTQYF | TGTGCCTGGAGTTCCCCAGGGGGGAGCACAGATACGCAGTATTTT
NA | many | TRBJ2-1 | TRBV20-1 | CSATRAGNEQFF | TGCAGTGCCACTAGGGCCGGGAATGAGCAGTTCTTC
NA | many | TRBJ1-1 | TRBV12-3/TRBV12-4 | CASSVIDEAFF | TGTGCCAGCAGTGTAATCGATGAAGCTTTCTTT
NA | many | TRBJ1-5 | TRBV9 | CASSVGGGPQHF | TGTGCCAGCAGCGTAGGAGGTGGGCCCCAGCATTTT
TRBD2 | few | TRBJ2-3 | TRBV24-1 | CATSAGTSGSTDTQYF | TGTGCCACCAGTGCCGGGACTAGCGGGAGTACAGATACGCAGTATTTT
TRBD2 | many | TRBJ2-2 | TRBV6-6 | CASGREGGGELFF | TGTGCCAGCGGGCGGGAGGGGGGCGGGGAGCTGTTTTTT
NA | NA | TRBJ1-5 | TRBV4-1 | CASSHERRGGGEPQHF | TGCGCCAGCAGCCATGAGCGCAGGGGAGGGGGAGAGCCCCAGCATTTT
NA | many | TRBJ1-1 | TRBV20-1 | CSASEGNTEAFF | TGCAGTGCTAGTGAGGGGAACACTGAAGCTTTCTTT
NA | many | TRBJ1-1 | TRBV12-3/TRBV12-4 | CASSLEMGTEAFF | TGTGCCAGCAGTTTAGAGATGGGCACTGAAGCTTTCTTT
NA | NA | TRBJ2-3 | TRBV10-1 | CASSESAGDTQYF | TGCGCCAGCAGTGAATCGGCTGGCGATACGCAGTATTTT